These T cell receptor beta chains were read from a single sample in a study of T cell responses to AZD1222 COVID-19 vaccine. Generated by immunoSEQ multiplex PCR, the TCRdb table keeps only in-frame clones and is missing some. This sample has around 79,000 clones, with about 91% found just once. The source was peripheral blood, collected on day 0 of AZD1222 vaccination. The receptors here all came from an adult in good health. Each CDR3 is given with its conserved first and last residue. The D gene is left open where the match is weak. Some rows mark clone size as missing; the rest say once, few, many or name a class of expanded clone.

D,size,J,V,CDR3,DNA
NA,NA,TRBJ1-5,TRBV9,CASSADSYSNQPQHF,TGTGCCAGCAGCGCGGACAGCTATAGCAATCAGCCCCAGCATTTT
TRBD2,NA,TRBJ2-5,TRBV28,CASSLGGGAGETQYF,TGTGCCAGCAGCCTAGGCGGGGGGGCGGGAGAGACCCAGTACTTC
NA,NA,TRBJ2-7,TRBV5-1,CASSLGDTPYEQYF,TGCGCCAGCAGCTTGGGGGACACCCCCTACGAGCAGTACTTC
TRBD1,NA,TRBJ2-5,TRBV24-1,CATSGLGQGSQETQYF,TGTGCCACCAGTGGCCTGGGACAGGGCAGCCAAGAGACCCAGTACTTC
TRBD2,NA,TRBJ2-7,TRBV5-1,CASSTGLAGGGLYEQYF,TGCGCCAGCAGCACGGGACTAGCGGGGGGGGGATTGTACGAGCAGTACTTC
TRBD2,NA,TRBJ2-3,TRBV3-1/TRBV3-2,CASSSQAGASTDTQYF,TGTGCCAGCAGCTCCCAAGCGGGGGCTAGCACAGATACGCAGTATTTT
NA,NA,TRBJ2-7,TRBV6-6,CASTSITEYEQYF,TGTGCCAGCACTTCTATTACGGAGTACGAGCAGTACTTC
TRBD1,NA,TRBJ1-3,TRBV6-5,CASSFRGGPPGNTIYF,TGTGCCAGCAGTTTTCGAGGGGGCCCTCCTGGAAACACCATATATTTT
NA,NA,TRBJ1-2,TRBV19,CASSTPDRNNGYTF,TGTGCCAGTAGCACCCCGGACAGAAATAATGGCTACACCTTC
NA,NA,TRBJ2-7,TRBV2,CASSRDGGRYEQYF,TGTGCCAGCAGCCGGGACGGGGGGCGCTACGAGCAGTACTTC
NA,NA,TRBJ2-4,TRBV4-1,CASSQDTGLAKNIQYF,TGCGCCAGCAGCCAAGATACGGGCCTAGCCAAAAACATTCAGTACTTC
NA,NA,TRBJ2-7,TRBV19,CASSIAGTSDEQYF,TGTGCCAGTAGTATTGCGGGGACCTCCGACGAGCAGTACTTC
NA,NA,TRBJ2-2,TRBV9,CASSPRVMNTGELFF,TGTGCCAGCAGCCCACGGGTTATGAACACCGGGGAGCTGTTTTTT
TRBD1,NA,TRBJ1-5,TRBV10-2,CASSGQGLGPQHF,TGCGCCAGCAGCGGACAGGGCTTGGGGCCCCAGCATTTT
NA,few,TRBJ1-2,TRBV29-1,CSVEDRGFKEGEWTGGYTF,TGCAGCGTTGAAGATCGCGGATTCAAGGAGGGAGAGTGGACGGGAGGCTACACCTTC
NA,NA,TRBJ1-1,TRBV7-2,CASSLASANTEAFF,TGTGCCAGCAGCTTAGCCTCAGCGAACACTGAAGCTTTCTTT
NA,once,TRBJ2-3,TRBV5-1,CASSLATVATRATDTQYF,TGCGCCAGCAGCTTGGCCACCGTCGCCACGCGGGCGACAGATACGCAGTATTTT
NA,NA,TRBJ1-5,TRBV23-1,CASSRGGTTEPQHF,TGCGCCAGCAGTCGAGGTGGGACAACGGAGCCCCAGCATTTT
NA,NA,TRBJ1-2,TRBV7-3,CASSLDNRGSYGYTF,TGTGCCAGCAGCTTAGACAATCGGGGTAGCTATGGCTACACCTTC
NA,NA,TRBJ2-1,TRBV19,CASSIASAGSSYNEQFF,TGTGCCAGTAGTATAGCCTCTGCTGGGAGCTCCTACAATGAGCAGTTCTTC